This TCR beta chain is drawn from a study of shared clonotypes between healthy human individuals. Study observations and caveats: In general, naive subsets displayed greater estimated richness than memory subsets did.

Per sorted-subset replicate PCR, input was around 200 ng DNA, representing roughly 30,000 T cell genomes. Sequencing used immunoSEQ multiplex PCR; TCRdb keeps in-frame clones, though not all of them. Of about 1 million clones in the sample, around 75% were seen once. About this clone: Antigen unknown.

The clonotype comes from a man between 18 and 35 years old in good health. Sequencing used memory CD4+ T cells sorted from blood. This sample's subset: CD45RA-negative fraction.

DNA for the CDR3: TGTGCCAGCAGCTTGAGGGGGAGTACCTACGGTAGTGAGCAGTTCTTC. Its protein is CASSLRGSTYGSEQFF. This chain connects TRBV5-8 to TRBJ2-1, with TRBD1 as a possible D gene (6 bases). V lost 1 base to trimming and J lost 9 bases, with 20 bases between them. Germline CDR1 SGHTS, CDR2 YDEGEE. This CDR3 is built from 16 residues.